Listed here are 25 T cell receptor beta chains from one sample, sequenced in a study of T cells after posttransplantation cyclophosphamide. TCRdb's copy holds only in-frame clones and misses some; the assay was immunoSEQ multiplex PCR. The table lists around 26,000 clones, with no singletons. Sequenced sample: PBMCs. Every receptor here comes from a woman aged 45-65 years in good health, CMV-negative, and a related stem cell transplant donor.

This clone came up many times. The V and J genes are TRBV11-2 and TRBJ1-2, with D tentatively TRBD1 (6 bases). In germline, CDR1 is SGHAT, CDR2 FQNNGV. The CDR3 has 13 amino acids. With 5 bases removed from V and 4 bases from J, the gap between germline ends came to 11 bases. In DNA form, the CDR3 reads TGTGCCAGCAGCGTTGGACAGACCTATGGCTACACCTTC. Its protein is CASSVGQTYGYTF.

This clone was seen at least ten times. CDR3 amino acids: CASSERGGLIEQFF. CDR3 DNA sequence: TGTGCCAGCAGTGAGCGGGGGGGCCTTATTGAGCAGTTCTTC. J is TRBJ2-1 and V is TRBV2; the match to TRBD2 covers 9 bases. Unmatched junction bases numbered 6, after V lost 3 bases and J lost 9 bases. Germline V CDR1 and CDR2: SNHLY, FYNNEI. The CDR3 has 14 residues.

This clone came up many times. The chain combines TRBV19 with TRBJ2-1; TRBD2 aligns across 12 bases. Looked up from germline, CDR1 is LNHDA and CDR2 is SQIVND (reference sequence). The J segment lost 9 bases and the V segment lost 3 bases, leaving 12 bases of the junction unmatched. The CDR3 has 17 amino acids. This chain's CDR3 is CASSIRPPSGREGEQFF. Written as DNA, the CDR3 is TGTGCCAGTAGTATTAGACCGCCTAGCGGGAGGGAAGGTGAGCAGTTCTTC. Full variable domain (remainder filled in from reference TRBV19 and TRBJ2-1): DGGITQSPKYLFRKEGQNVTLSCEQNLNHDAMYWYRQDPGQGLRLIYYSQIVNDFQKGDIAEGYSVSREKKESFPLTVTSAQKNPTAFYLCASSIRPPSGREGEQFFGPGTRLTVL.

This clone was seen ten or more times. V usage is TRBV6-1 and J usage is TRBJ2-1, with D perhaps matching TRBD2 (6 bases). Germline V gene sequence: CDR1 MNHNS, CDR2 SASEGT. The V end lost 7 bases, the J end lost 7 bases, and 17 bases lay between the germline ends. The CDR3 covers 14 residues. The CDR3 loop reads CASTQSSGVNEQFF. CDR3 nucleotides: TGTGCCAGCACCCAGAGTAGCGGAGTAAATGAGCAGTTCTTC.

At least ten counts were recorded for this clone. The chain couples TRBV6-4 to TRBJ2-7, with D perhaps matching TRBD1 (6 bases). Trimming removed 5 bases at V and 4 bases at J, with 18 bases between. This CDR3 contains 15 residues. Germline assignment: CDR1 MRHNA and CDR2 SNTAGT. The CDR3 DNA reads as TGTGCCAGCAGTCCAACAGGACAGCCTACTTACGAGCAGTACTTC. Protein sequence: CASSPTGQPTYEQYF.

At least ten counts were recorded for this clone. The rearrangement uses TRBV7-3 and TRBJ2-5, with 7 bases fitting TRBD1. V dropped 5 bases and J dropped 5; count of bases not matched to a gene: 5. The CDR3 is 13 amino acids. Germline CDR1 and CDR2: SGHTA and FQGTGA. The CDR3 DNA is TGTGCCAGCAGCCCGGGACAGTTTGAGACCCAGTACTTC. This codes for CASSPGQFETQYF.

This clone was recorded at least ten times. V gene TRBV5-1 combines with J gene TRBJ2-1; 10 bases map to TRBD1. The CDR3 loop spans 15 amino acids. Germline V gives CDR1 SGHRS, CDR2 YFSETQ. V shed 2 bases, J shed 7 bases, and the junction held 6 bases outside the gene matches. For the CDR3, the DNA is TGCGCCAGCAGCTTAGGGGACAGGGGATTGAATGAGCAGTTCTTC. It translates to CASSLGDRGLNEQFF.

This clone was recorded many times. This rearrangement joins TRBV9 to TRBJ2-7; TRBD1 might be the D (5 bases). V lost 0 bases to trimming and J lost 10 bases, with 11 bases between them. Germline CDR1 and CDR2: SGDLS and YYNGEE. CDR3 length: 12 amino acids. The CDR3 loop reads CASSVEEGVQYF. DNA of the CDR3: TGTGCCAGCAGCGTAGAGGAAGGGGTACAGTACTTC.

This clone has ten or more counts. V is TRBV19 and J is TRBJ2-5; D may be TRBD1 (6 bases). Trimming cost V 3 bases and J 2 bases, with 19 bases left between them. CDR3 length equals 17 residues. The germline gives CDR1 LNHDA, CDR2 SQIVND (reference sequence). The DNA of the CDR3 is TGTGCCAGTAGTATGGGAGCGAGGGGGACAAGACAAGAGACCCAGTACTTC. Translated, it gives CASSMGARGTRQETQYF.

At least ten counts were recorded for this clone. Sequence at one end of the junction differs from germline and may be a read error. The V and J genes are TRBV7-2 and TRBJ1-1; weak D call: TRBD1 (6 bases). Looked up from germline, CDR1 is SGHTA and CDR2 is FQGNSA. CDR3 length: 16 amino acids. CDR3 coding DNA: TGTGCCGGCAGCTTTTTTACGATGGGGGCGAGGACTGAAGCTTTCTTT. As protein: CAGSFFTMGARTEAFF.

This clone was seen at least ten times. The chain joins TRBV7-2 to TRBJ2-5; 8 bases match TRBD2. Germline values: CDR1 SGHTA, CDR2 FQGNSA. This CDR3 is built from 14 residues. Trimming at V came to 2 bases and at J to 4 bases, leaving 3 bases not matched to a gene. The CDR3 protein is CASSLSGGRETQYF. DNA of the CDR3: TGTGCCAGCAGCTTATCGGGAGGGCGAGAGACCCAGTACTTC.

This clone was found many times. The chain employs TRBV5-1 and TRBJ1-1; 10 positions agree with TRBD1. Germline V lookup: CDR1 SGHRS, CDR2 YFSETQ. The V segment lost 5 bases and the J segment 0 bases; nucleotides outside the gene matches: 7. CDR3 length: 16 residues. CDR3 amino acids: CASSLPGQGMNTEAFF. Written as DNA, the CDR3 is TGCGCCAGCAGTCTCCCGGGACAGGGGATGAACACTGAAGCTTTCTTT.

This clone was seen many times. The V gene is TRBV7-8, the J gene TRBJ2-7; 8 bases are shared with TRBD1. Germline-derived CDR1 and CDR2 are SGHVS and FQNEAQ. J was trimmed by 9 bases and V by 6 bases; bases with no gene match: 13. The CDR3 is made up of 14 amino acids. Here the CDR3 DNA reads TGTGCCAGCAGAAGAGCCCAAACGACAGGGGTGCAGTACTTC. The encoded protein is CASRRAQTTGVQYF.

This clone was counted at least ten times. The chain joins TRBV18 to TRBJ1-4, with 10 positions matching TRBD1. With 6 bases clipped from V and 6 bases from J, the junction kept 4 bases outside the gene matches. The CDR3 runs 14 residues. From germline, CDR1 is KGHSH and CDR2 LQKENI. The CDR3 nucleotides are TGTGCCAGCTCCCCCGGGACAGGGGATGAAAAACTGTTTTTT. Translating gives CASSPGTGDEKLFF.

The chain employs TRBV6-5 and TRBJ2-3; TRBD2 aligns across 8 bases. The trim removed 4 bases at V and 1 base at J, leaving 4 bases unmatched. This CDR3 has 15 amino acids. Germline assignment: CDR1 MNHEY and CDR2 SVGAGI. For the CDR3, the DNA is TGTGCCAGCAGTTGGAACGGGGGGGGCACAGATACGCAGTATTTT. It translates to CASSWNGGGTDTQYF.

In this sample, this clone turned up many times. The gene calls are TRBV6-1 and TRBJ1-1; TRBD1 aligns across 7 bases. CDR1 and CDR2 (germline): MNHNS, SASEGT. V shed 8 bases and J 4 bases; nucleotides not matched to a gene: 7. This CDR3 comprises 13 residues. CDR3 protein: CASQRGRGTEAFF. The DNA for the CDR3 is TGTGCCAGCCAAAGGGGGCGCGGCACTGAAGCTTTCTTT.

This clone showed up many times. The chain combines TRBV2 with TRBJ1-6, with a tentative D call TRBD1 (5 bases). Germline V lookup: CDR1 SNHLY, CDR2 FYNNEI. Trimming stripped 7 bases from V and 2 bases from J, with 9 bases between. The CDR3 extends over 14 amino acids. The CDR3 coding sequence is TGTGCCAGCAAAGGGACTACCTATAATTCACCCCTCCACTTT. As protein: CASKGTTYNSPLHF.

This clone occurred many times. The CDR3 DNA reads as TGTGCCAGCAGTGAAGGCTCGGGGGGTCCTTATCCGACCTACGAGCAGTACTTC. Translating it yields CASSEGSGGPYPTYEQYF. The rearrangement uses TRBV2 and TRBJ2-7, with 7 nucleotides matching TRBD2. Germline V gene lookup returns CDR1 SNHLY and CDR2 FYNNEI. Trimming took 1 base from V and 2 from J; bases not matched to a gene: 14. This CDR3 has 18 amino acids.

This clone came up many times. The chain is built from TRBV9 and TRBJ2-7, with D possibly TRBD2 on 6 matching bases. Germline CDR1 SGDLS, CDR2 YYNGEE. This CDR3 is built from 19 residues. The germline V and J ends were trimmed by 0 bases and 5 bases, with 27 bases remaining between them. CDR3 sequence reads: CASSVGAVERAGGSDEQYF. The DNA of the CDR3 is TGTGCCAGCAGCGTAGGTGCTGTGGAGAGGGCCGGAGGGTCGGACGAGCAGTACTTC.

This clone was counted many times. The V and J genes are TRBV7-2 and TRBJ1-2; D is undetermined. Germline V gene lookup returns CDR1 SGHTA and CDR2 FQGNSA. The CDR3 covers 14 residues. V was trimmed by 3 bases and J by 4 bases, leaving 12 bases between them. This chain's CDR3 is CASSLINRSYGYTF. The CDR3 DNA follows: TGTGCCAGCAGCTTGATTAATAGGAGCTATGGCTACACCTTC.

This clone was detected many times. This sample also contains other DNA sequences that code for the same CDR3. The J gene is TRBJ2-5, the V gene TRBV6-6; 10 nucleotides agree with TRBD1. CDR1 is MNHNY, CDR2 SVGAGI, per germline (reference sequence). The trim removed 5 bases at V and 4 bases at J, leaving 7 bases unmatched. The CDR3 length is 15 residues. The CDR3 loop reads CASSGTRDRGETQYF. CDR3 in DNA: TGTGCCAGCAGTGGAACCCGGGACAGGGGAGAGACCCAGTACTTC.

This clone was found many times. The rearrangement uses TRBV6-6 and TRBJ2-7; a possible D gene is TRBD2 (5 bases). The V end lost 7 bases, the J end lost 5 bases, and 18 bases lay between the germline ends. The germline V gene encodes CDR1 MNHNY and CDR2 SVGAGI (reference sequence). The CDR3 is 14 residues long. CDR3 nucleotide sequence: TGTGCCAGCACTCCCGTTGTGGGGAGCCACGAGCAGTACTTC. Translation: CASTPVVGSHEQYF.

In this sample, this clone turned up many times. The CDR3 region is CASSLALREQYF. The CDR3 DNA reads TGTGCCAGCAGCTTAGCGCTACGAGAGCAGTACTTC. The V and J genes are TRBV7-2 and TRBJ2-7; D uncertain. V was clipped by 0 bases and J by 7 bases, with 7 bases between them. The CDR3 totals 12 residues. The germline V gene has CDR1 SGHTA and CDR2 FQGNSA.

This clone was counted ten times or more. This chain joins TRBV19 and TRBJ1-4; TRBD1 matches at 7 bases. The CDR3 spans 14 residues. J was trimmed by 5 bases and V by 3 bases; bases with no gene match: 3. Germline V gene sequence: CDR1 LNHDA, CDR2 SQIVND (reference sequence). CDR3 bases: TGTGCCAGTAGTATGGGGACAGACAATGAAAAACTGTTTTTT. Amino acids: CASSMGTDNEKLFF.

Ten or more counts support this clone. The chain couples TRBV5-4 to TRBJ2-1; 7 bases fit TRBD2. The length of the CDR3 is 14 residues. Germline lookup yields CDR1 SGHNT and CDR2 YYREEE (reference sequence). The V segment lost 0 bases and the J segment 5 bases; nucleotides outside the gene matches: 2. CDR3 DNA: TGTGCCAGCAGCTTGGGGCTAGCGGACAATGAGCAGTTCTTC. Residues: CASSLGLADNEQFF. Full variable domain (missing parts from reference TRBV5-4 and TRBJ2-1): ETGVTQSPTHLIKTRGQQVTLRCSSQSGHNTVSWYQQALGQGPQFIFQYYREEENGRGNFPPRFSGLQFPNYSSELNVNALELDDSALYLCASSLGLADNEQFFGPGTRLTVL.